This T cell receptor beta chain was retrieved from a study of graft-versus-host responses after intestinal transplantation (dated by TCRdb to the early 2020s). As for the study more broadly: Recipients received multivisceral, liver-intestinal, or isolated intestinal transplants. Every recipient was given anti-thymocyte globulin induction, followed by 2 to 4 years of maintenance tacrolimus and steroids. Graft-versus-host and host-versus-graft alloreactive T cell clones were tracked in the graft, circulation and bone marrow after intestinal transplantation using bulk TCR-beta CDR3 sequencing. To identify alloreactive clones, pre-transplant mixed lymphocyte reaction products were sequenced and then compared with unstimulated pre-transplant donor and recipient T cells. The cohort enrolled fewer than 25 intestinal transplant recipients including one retransplant, and a few patients lacking pretransplant specimens were excluded. Donor T cell macrochimerism was defined as a peak of at least 4% donor T cells among recipient peripheral blood mononuclear cells. Instead of going to the commercial service, samples from three later patients were sequenced in-house on an Illumina MiSeq and processed with MiXCR.

Points the paper makes about the study in general: GvH clones were detected in recipient bone marrow, and some of these GvH clones were observed earlier in ileal mucosa or blood, consistent with an intestinal mucosal origin. Conclusions were limited by the relatively low number and heterogeneity of intestinal transplant patients. Early after transplant, declines in HvG clones were associated with peak levels of circulating GvH clones. In the allografts of patients with donor T cell macrochimerism, GvH to HvG T cell clonal ratios were high.

Bone marrow was aspirated after transplant from the posterior iliac crest or another site chosen by the physician. The library relied on the immunoSEQ multiplex PCR assay. High-throughput TCR-beta CDR3 sequencing of genomic DNA from most patients was performed by Adaptive Biotechnologies. Regarding the original processing steps: TCR sequencing data for some 19 patients were retrieved from Adaptive's ImmunoSEQ software; a few other patients were processed with MiXCR and VDJtools. CDR3 nucleotide sequences shared by donor and recipient were removed because the origin of these sequences could not be assigned. Alloreactive clones required at least 2-fold expansion over unstimulated cells and minimum CFSE-low frequency of 0.002% (template counts) or 0.001% (read counts). A clone was considered mappable if detected in the sequenced pre-transplant spleen, lymph node, or MLR CFSE-low populations of the donor or recipient. Cumulative frequency of alloreactive clones was calculated as a percentage of all sequences weighted by copy number. TCRdb's version of the immuneACCESS table is confined to in-frame rearrangements and falls short of the full clone set. An unresolved V gene accounts for under half of the shortfall where checked; the remainder is of unknown origin. V and J calls and clone size are those listed in that table; D and trimming were worked out from the DNA. The sample table lists roughly 14,000 clones, roughly 86% of them with a count of one. Around 6.3% of the sample belongs to the ten largest clones.

Deletion took 5 bases off V and 7 bases off J, with a span of 15 bases between the germline ends. The CDR3 has 14 amino acids, counting the end cysteine and phenylalanine. The read is trimmed to its CDR3 DNA, 42 bases read in frame from base 1. Based on the germline V gene (reference sequence), the CDR1 and CDR2 sequences are MNHEY and SMNVEV. This clone is a singleton in its sample. Its target antigen remains unknown. No much larger clone exists at a distance of one base, and base qualities are not known. In this chain, TRBV27 is recombined with TRBJ1-5; no D segment can be confidently identified. The source is a human patient who received an intestinal transplant, so some T cells may come from the graft donor. The specimen was bone marrow, collected 120 to 130 days after intestinal transplantation. DNA sequence: TGTGCCAGCAGTGCTCTAGGGTCGACCCAGCCCCAGCATTTT. The translation is CASSALGSTQPQHF.